This T cell receptor (beta chain) came from a study of glioma-infiltrating T cells after dendritic cell vaccination. Study at large: Monocyte-derived dendritic cells, cultured seven days with IL-4 and GM-CSF, were pulsed with autologous tumor lysate. Patients received three intradermal dendritic cell vaccine injections at biweekly intervals.

Selection required adequate fresh-frozen tumor tissue plus more than two years' survival data. Isocitrate dehydrogenase mutation was absent in all glioblastoma patients. The table came from immunoSEQ multiplex PCR; TCRdb's copy has only in-frame clones and leaves some out. This table has nearly 85,000 clones, 70% to 90% appearing once. Germline V gene sequence: CDR1 SGHRS, CDR2 YFSETQ. The CDR3 has 13 residues. V was trimmed by 5 bases and J by 1 base, leaving 7 bases between them. This sample comprised blood, obtained before dendritic cell vaccination. The V and J genes are TRBV5-1 and TRBJ1-3; no reliable D call. This clonotype was sampled from a human donor with glioblastoma. The CDR3 nucleotides are TGCGCCAGCAGGAGAGGATCTGGAAACACCATATATTTT. Encoded protein: CASRRGSGNTIYF.